This T cell receptor (beta chain) was recorded in a study of blood T cell repertoires in COVID-19. Measured with immunoSEQ multiplex PCR; TCRdb has only the in-frame clones, and not every one. Of about 130,000 clones in the sample, 70% to 90% were seen once. The V end was cut by 5 bases, the J end by 1 base, with 20 bases between. Germline V CDR1 and CDR2: SGHAT, FQNNGV. CDR3 size: 17 residues. The V and J genes are TRBV11-2 and TRBJ1-1, with D possibly being TRBD1 (6 bases). Sequenced: peripheral blood. This receptor was taken from a woman aged 45-59 years who had recovered from COVID-19. The CDR3 reads CASSPSRGLGGNTEAFF. The CDR3 DNA reads TGTGCCAGCAGCCCCTCGCGGGGGCTGGGGGGGAACACTGAAGCTTTCTTT. Variable domain in full (rest from reference TRBV11-2 and TRBJ1-1): EAGVAQSPRYKIIEKRQSVAFWCNPISGHATLYWYQQILGQGPKLLIQFQNNGVVDDSQLPKDRFSAERLKGVDSTLKIQPAKLEDSAVYLCASSPSRGLGGNTEAFFGQGTRLTVV.